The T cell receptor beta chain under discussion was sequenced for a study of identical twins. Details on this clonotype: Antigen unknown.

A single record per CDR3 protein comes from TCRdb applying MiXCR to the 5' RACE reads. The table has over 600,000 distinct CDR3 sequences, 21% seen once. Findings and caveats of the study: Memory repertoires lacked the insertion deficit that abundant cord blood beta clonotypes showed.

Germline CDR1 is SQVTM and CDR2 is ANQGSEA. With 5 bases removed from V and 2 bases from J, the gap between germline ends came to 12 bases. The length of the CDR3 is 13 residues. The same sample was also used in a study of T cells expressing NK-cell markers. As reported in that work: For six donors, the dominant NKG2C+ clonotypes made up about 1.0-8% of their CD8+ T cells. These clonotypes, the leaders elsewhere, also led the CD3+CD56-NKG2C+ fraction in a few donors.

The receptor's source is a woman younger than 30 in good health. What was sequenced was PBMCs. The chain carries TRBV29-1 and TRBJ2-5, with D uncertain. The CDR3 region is CSVNWQRQETQYF. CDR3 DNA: TGCAGCGTTAATTGGCAGAGACAAGAGACCCAGTACTTC.